This T cell receptor (beta chain) came from a study of molecular identifiers for immune sequencing clone quantification. Study in general: Five aliquots were made in replicates from the RNA of about 20,000 or 100,000 naive CD8 cells, and four were sequenced.

This clonotype was seen many times. Its antigen is not known. General study findings and limits: Highly expanded clone sizes could end up underestimated if a barcode were shared by identical TCR molecules.

Each CDR3 protein gets one entry after TCRdb re-called the PCR reads with MiXCR. The top ten clones hold roughly 1% of a sample with about 23,000 distinct CDR3 sequences, 15% to 20% of them seen once. CDR3 size: 12 residues. With 1 base removed from V and 0 bases from J, the gap between germline ends came to 2 bases. Germline V gene lookup returns CDR1 SGHRS and CDR2 YFSETQ. The TCR was taken from a human donor in good health. Some libraries in this study had Jurkat cell RNA spiked in. This chain joins TRBV5-1 and TRBJ2-7; D is undetermined. Material: naive CD8+ T cells from blood, with Jurkat cell RNA spiked in. Subset given: FACS-sorted CD8+CD4-CCR7+CD45RA+ naive T cells. CDR3 in amino acids: CASSLSSYEQYF. For the CDR3, the DNA is TGCGCCAGCAGCTTGTCCTCCTACGAGCAGTACTTC.